This TCR beta chain was recorded in a study of cytomegalovirus exposure and HLA in healthy donors. 60 Vbeta and 13 Jbeta primers were used in PCR. Profiled with immunoSEQ multiplex PCR; TCRdb holds only in-frame clones, not every one. The table lists 95,000 to 150,000 clones. With respect to this clone: Within the sample, other DNA sequences also encode this same CDR3.

The donors (healthy individuals) were bone marrow donors. Germline CDR1 reads KGHSH; CDR2 reads LQKENI. This CDR3 spans 11 amino acids. The V and J ends lost 2 bases and 5 bases respectively, with 3 bases between them. Sequencing was performed on PBMCs. The receptor's source is a man younger than 30 in good health and CMV-seronegative. The chain carries TRBV18 and TRBJ2-5; the D is unclear. In DNA, the CDR3 is TGTGCCAGCTCACCATCTGAGACCCAGTACTTC. Translated, it gives CASSPSETQYF.